The text below deals with one T cell receptor (beta chain). This specimen comes from a study of blood T cell repertoires in COVID-19. Losses at the gene ends were 6 bases for V and 5 bases for J; bases not matched to a gene: 10. Germline V gene data show CDR1 as LGHNA and CDR2 as YNFKEQ. The CDR3 runs to 15 residues. Some clones are missing from TCRdb's copy, which holds only in-frame ones; the method was immunoSEQ multiplex PCR. The table has nearly 350,000 clones, about 90% seen once; the top ten hold just under 7.5%. The receptor comes from a woman aged 70 to 79 with COVID-19, enrolled during active disease. Sequencing input: peripheral blood. The chain links TRBV4-2 to TRBJ2-7; TRBD2 matches 10 bases. CDR3 region: CASSNLAGAINEQYF. The CDR3 bases are TGTGCCAGCAGTAACCTAGCGGGGGCCATAAACGAGCAGTACTTC.